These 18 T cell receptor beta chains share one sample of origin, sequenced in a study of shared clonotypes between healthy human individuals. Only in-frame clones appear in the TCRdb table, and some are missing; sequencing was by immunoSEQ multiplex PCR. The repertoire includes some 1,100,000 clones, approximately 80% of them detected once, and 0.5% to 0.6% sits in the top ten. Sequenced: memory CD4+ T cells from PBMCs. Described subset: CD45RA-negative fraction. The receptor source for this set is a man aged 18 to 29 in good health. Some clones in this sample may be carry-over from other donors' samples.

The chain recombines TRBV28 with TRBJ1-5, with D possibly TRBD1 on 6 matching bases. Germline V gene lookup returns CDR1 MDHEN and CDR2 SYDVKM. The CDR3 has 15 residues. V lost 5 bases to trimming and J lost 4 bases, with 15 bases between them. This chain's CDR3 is CASSPNGGPNQPQHF. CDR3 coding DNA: TGTGCCAGCAGTCCCAACGGGGGCCCAAATCAGCCCCAGCATTTT.

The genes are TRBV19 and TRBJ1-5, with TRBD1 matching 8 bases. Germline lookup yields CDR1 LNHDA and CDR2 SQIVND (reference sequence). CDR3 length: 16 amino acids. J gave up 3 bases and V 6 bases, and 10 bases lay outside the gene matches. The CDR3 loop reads CASRITHQGANQPQHF. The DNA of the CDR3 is TGTGCCAGTAGAATCACACACCAGGGGGCCAATCAGCCCCAGCATTTT.

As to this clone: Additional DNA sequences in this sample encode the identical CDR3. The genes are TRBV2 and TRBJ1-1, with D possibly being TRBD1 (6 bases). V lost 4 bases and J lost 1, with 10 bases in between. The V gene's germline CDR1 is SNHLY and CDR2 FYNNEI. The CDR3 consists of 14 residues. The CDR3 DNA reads TGTGCCAGCAGTGTTGGGGGGGCGAACACTGAAGCTTTCTTT. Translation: CASSVGGANTEAFF.

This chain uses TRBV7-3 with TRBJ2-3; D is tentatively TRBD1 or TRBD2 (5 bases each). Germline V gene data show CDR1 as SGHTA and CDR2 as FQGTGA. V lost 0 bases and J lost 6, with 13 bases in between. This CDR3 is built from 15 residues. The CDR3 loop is CASSLTGESWDTQYF. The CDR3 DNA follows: TGTGCCAGCAGCTTAACGGGGGAAAGCTGGGATACGCAGTATTTT.

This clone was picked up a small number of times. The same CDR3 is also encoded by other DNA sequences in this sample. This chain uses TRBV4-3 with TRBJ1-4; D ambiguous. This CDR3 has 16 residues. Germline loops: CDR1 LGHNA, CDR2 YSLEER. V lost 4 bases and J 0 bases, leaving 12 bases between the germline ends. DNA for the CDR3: TGCGCCAGCAGCCTTGACCCGCGTGCAACTAATGAAAAACTGTTTTTT. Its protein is CASSLDPRATNEKLFF.

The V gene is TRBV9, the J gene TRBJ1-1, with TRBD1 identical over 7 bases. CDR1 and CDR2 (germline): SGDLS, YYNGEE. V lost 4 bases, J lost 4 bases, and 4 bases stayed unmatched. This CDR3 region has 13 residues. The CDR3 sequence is CASSPRGVTEAFF. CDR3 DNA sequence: TGTGCCAGCAGCCCCAGGGGGGTCACTGAAGCTTTCTTT.

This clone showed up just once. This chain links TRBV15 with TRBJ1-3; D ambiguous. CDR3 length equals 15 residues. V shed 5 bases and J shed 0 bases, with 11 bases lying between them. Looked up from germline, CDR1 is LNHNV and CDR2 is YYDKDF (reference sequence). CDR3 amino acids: CATSGGQSSGNTIYF. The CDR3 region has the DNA TGTGCCACCAGCGGCGGGCAAAGCTCTGGAAACACCATATATTTT.

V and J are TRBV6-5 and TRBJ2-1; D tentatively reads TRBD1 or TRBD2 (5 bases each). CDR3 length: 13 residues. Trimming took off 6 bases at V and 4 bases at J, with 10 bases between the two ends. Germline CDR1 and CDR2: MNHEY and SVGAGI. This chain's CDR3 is CASRGVLYNEQFF. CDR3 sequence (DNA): TGTGCCAGCAGGGGGGTACTGTACAATGAGCAGTTCTTC.

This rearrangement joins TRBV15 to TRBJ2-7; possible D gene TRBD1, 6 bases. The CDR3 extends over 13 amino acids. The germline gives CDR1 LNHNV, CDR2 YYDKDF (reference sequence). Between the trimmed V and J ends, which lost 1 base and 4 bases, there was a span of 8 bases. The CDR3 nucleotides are TGTGCCACCAGCAGAGTCCAGGGGTACGAGCAGTACTTC. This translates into CATSRVQGYEQYF. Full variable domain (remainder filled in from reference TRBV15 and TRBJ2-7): DAMVIQNPRYQVTQFGKPVTLSCSQTLNHNVMYWYQQKSSQAPKLLFHYYDKDFNNEADTPDNFQSRRPNTSFCFLDIRSPGLGDTAMYLCATSRVQGYEQYFGPGTRLTVT.

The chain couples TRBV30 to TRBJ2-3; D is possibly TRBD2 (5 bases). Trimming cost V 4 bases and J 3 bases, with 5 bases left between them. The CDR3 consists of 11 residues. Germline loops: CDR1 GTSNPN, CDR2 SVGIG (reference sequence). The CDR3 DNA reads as TGTGCCTGGAAGCGGACAGATACGCAGTATTTT. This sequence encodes CAWKRTDTQYF.

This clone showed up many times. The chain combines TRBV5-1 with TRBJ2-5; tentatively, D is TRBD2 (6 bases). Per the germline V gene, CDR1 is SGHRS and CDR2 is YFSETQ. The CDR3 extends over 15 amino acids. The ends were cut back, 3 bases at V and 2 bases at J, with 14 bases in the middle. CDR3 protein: CASSSGLPGQETQYF. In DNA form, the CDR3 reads TGCGCCAGCAGCTCGGGACTCCCCGGGCAAGAGACCCAGTACTTC.

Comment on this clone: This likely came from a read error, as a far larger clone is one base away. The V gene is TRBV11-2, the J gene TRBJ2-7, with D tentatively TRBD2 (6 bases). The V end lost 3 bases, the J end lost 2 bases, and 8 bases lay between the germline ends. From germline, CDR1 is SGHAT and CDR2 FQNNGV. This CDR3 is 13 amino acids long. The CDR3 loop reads CASSFGGAYEQYF. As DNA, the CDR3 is TGTGCCAGCAGCTTCGGCGGGGCCTACGAGCAGTACTTC.

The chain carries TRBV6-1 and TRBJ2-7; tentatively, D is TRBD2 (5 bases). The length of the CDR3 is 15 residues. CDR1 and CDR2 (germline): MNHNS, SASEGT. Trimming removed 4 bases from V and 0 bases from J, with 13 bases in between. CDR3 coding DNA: TGTGCCAGCAGTGGTCAGACTGGGAGCTCCTACGAGCAGTACTTC. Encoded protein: CASSGQTGSSYEQYF.

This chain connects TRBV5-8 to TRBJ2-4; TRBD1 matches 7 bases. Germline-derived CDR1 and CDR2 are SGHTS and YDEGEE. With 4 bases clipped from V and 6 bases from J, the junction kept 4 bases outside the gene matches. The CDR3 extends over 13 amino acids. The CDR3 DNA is TGTGCCAGCAGCATAGACAGGGTAAACATTCAGTACTTC. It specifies CASSIDRVNIQYF.

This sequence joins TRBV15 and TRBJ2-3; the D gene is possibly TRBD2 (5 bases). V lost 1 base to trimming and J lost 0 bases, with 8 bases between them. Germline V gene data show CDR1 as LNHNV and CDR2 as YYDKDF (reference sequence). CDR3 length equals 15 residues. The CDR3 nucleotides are TGTGCCACCAGCAGAGCGGGATTAAGCACAGATACGCAGTATTTT. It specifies CATSRAGLSTDTQYF.

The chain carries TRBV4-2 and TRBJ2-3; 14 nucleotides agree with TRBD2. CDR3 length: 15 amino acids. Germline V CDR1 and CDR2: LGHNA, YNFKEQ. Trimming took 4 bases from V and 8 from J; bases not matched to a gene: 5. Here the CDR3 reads CASSPGLAGDGTQYF. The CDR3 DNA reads TGTGCCAGCAGCCCGGGACTAGCGGGAGATGGTACGCAGTATTTT.

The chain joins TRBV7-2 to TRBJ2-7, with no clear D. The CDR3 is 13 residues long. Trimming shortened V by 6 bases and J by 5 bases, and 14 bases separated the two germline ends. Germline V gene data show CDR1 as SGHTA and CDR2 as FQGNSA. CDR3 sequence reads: CASSLGRWDEQYF. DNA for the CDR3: TGTGCCAGCAGTCTTGGGCGGTGGGACGAGCAGTACTTC.

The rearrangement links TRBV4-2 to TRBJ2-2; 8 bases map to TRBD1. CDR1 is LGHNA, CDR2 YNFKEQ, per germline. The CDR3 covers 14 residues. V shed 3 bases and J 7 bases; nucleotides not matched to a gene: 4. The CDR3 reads CASSQAGGGGELFF. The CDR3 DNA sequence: TGTGCCAGCAGCCAGGCAGGGGGCGGCGGGGAGCTGTTTTTT.